This entry lists 12 T cell receptor beta chains sequenced from one sample in a study of blood T cell repertoires in COVID-19. Measured with immunoSEQ multiplex PCR; TCRdb has only the in-frame clones, and not every one. The table records about 170,000 clones, around four fifths of them present only once. The sample was peripheral blood. Receptors were obtained from a woman of 80 years or more with COVID-19, enrolled during active disease.

At least ten counts were recorded for this clone. Within the sample, other DNA sequences also encode this same CDR3. This chain connects TRBV5-1 to TRBJ2-1; TRBD2 matches at 8 bases. The junction had 0 bases not matched to a gene; V was cut back by 1 base and J by 0 bases. The CDR3 spans 15 residues. CDR1 is SGHRS and CDR2 is YFSETQ in the germline V gene. Written as DNA, the CDR3 is TGCGCCAGCAGCTTGAGCGGGAGCTCCTACAATGAGCAGTTCTTC. It translates to CASSLSGSSYNEQFF.

This clone is a singleton in its sample. The chain links TRBV3-1 (or the pseudogene TRBV3-2) to TRBJ2-1, with 7 bases fitting TRBD2. The CDR3 spans 14 residues. V gave up 8 bases and J gave up 9 bases; unmatched junction bases: 13. Looked up from germline, CDR1 is LGHDT and CDR2 is YNNKEL (reference sequence). CDR3 in DNA: TGTGCCAGCTCGTGGGGGGGTCGGGCCGGTGAGCAGTTCTTC. Encoded protein: CASSWGGRAGEQFF.

The chain's CDR3 is CASSLVAYSNQPQHF. The CDR3 bases are TGTGCCAGCAGCTTAGTGGCATATAGCAATCAGCCCCAGCATTTT. This sequence joins TRBV7-2 and TRBJ1-5; D gene uncertain. Per germline, CDR1 SGHTA and CDR2 FQGNSA. Trimming shortened V by 1 base and J by 0 bases, and 7 bases separated the two germline ends. This CDR3 has 15 residues.

The rearrangement links TRBV2 to TRBJ1-5; 7 bases are a match to TRBD1. Germline V CDR1 and CDR2: SNHLY, FYNNEI. After removal of 2 bases from V and 2 bases from J, the junction contained 3 bases not matched to a gene. CDR3 length: 15 amino acids. The CDR3 sequence is CASSERGGGNQPQHF. CDR3 sequence (DNA): TGTGCCAGCAGTGAAAGAGGGGGCGGCAATCAGCCCCAGCATTTT.

This clone was observed a few times. The chain joins TRBV5-4 to TRBJ1-4; tentative D call: TRBD1 (6 bases). There are 15 residues in the CDR3. V was trimmed by 5 bases and J by 7 bases, leaving 18 bases between them. Germline V gives CDR1 SGHNT, CDR2 YYREEE (reference sequence). The CDR3 bases are TGTGCCAGCAGTCGTGTACAGGGCCCTGGTGAAAAACTGTTTTTT. Residues: CASSRVQGPGEKLFF.

The J gene is TRBJ1-6, the V gene TRBV5-6; D ambiguous. CDR3 length equals 17 residues. Per the germline V gene, CDR1 is SGHDT and CDR2 is YYEEEE. V lost 1 base to trimming and J lost 0 bases, with 11 bases between them. This CDR3 reads CASSLYRDSSYNSPLHF. The CDR3, as DNA: TGTGCCAGCAGCTTGTACCGAGATAGCTCCTATAATTCACCCCTCCACTTT.

The chain couples TRBV12-3 or TRBV12-4 to TRBJ1-5; D ambiguous. Trimming removed 3 bases at V and 6 bases at J, with 9 bases between. This CDR3 is 13 amino acids long. This chain's CDR3 is CASSLQVGQPQHF. Here the CDR3 DNA reads TGTGCCAGCAGTTTGCAGGTTGGTCAGCCCCAGCATTTT.

This chain links TRBV3-1 (or the pseudogene TRBV3-2) with TRBJ2-1; 10 nucleotides line up with TRBD2. The CDR3 contains 15 residues. Germline V gene data show CDR1 as LGHDT and CDR2 as YNNKEL (reference sequence). J lost 4 bases, V lost 5 bases, and 5 bases had no gene match. The CDR3 here is CASSSLAGAYNEQFF. CDR3 coding DNA: TGTGCCAGCAGCTCCCTAGCGGGAGCATACAATGAGCAGTTCTTC.

The chain has TRBV25-1 and TRBJ1-1; a weak D match, TRBD1 (6 bases). This CDR3 has 13 amino acids. Per the germline V gene, CDR1 is MGHDK and CDR2 is SYGVNS. The ends were cut back, 2 bases at V and 11 bases at J, with 15 bases in the middle. The CDR3 sequence: CASSEGTGFGAFF. The CDR3, as DNA: TGTGCCAGCAGTGAAGGAACAGGGTTCGGCGCTTTCTTT.

The chain uses TRBV5-6 and TRBJ1-2; 9 bases line up with TRBD1. Germline V CDR1 and CDR2: SGHDT, YYEEEE. The CDR3 sequence is 16 residues long. Trimming at V came to 3 bases and at J to 8 bases, leaving 14 bases not matched to a gene. CDR3 bases: TGTGCCAGCAGCTCGCGGCCGCGGGACAGGGAAGCGGGCTACACCTTC. Amino acid sequence: CASSSRPRDREAGYTF.

This chain connects TRBV7-8 to TRBJ1-6; D might be TRBD1 (6 bases). Germline assignment: CDR1 SGHVS and CDR2 FQNEAQ. The CDR3 length is 17 residues. Deletions cut 2 bases from V and 6 bases from J, with 17 bases between. DNA for the CDR3: TGTGCCAGCAGCTTAAGTCGTGGGACATCAGTTAATTCACCCCTCCACTTT. Translated: CASSLSRGTSVNSPLHF. Drawing the rest from reference TRBV7-8 and TRBJ1-6, the complete variable domain is GAGVSQSPRYKVAKRGQDVALRCDPISGHVSLFWYQQALGQGPEFLTYFQNEAQLDKSGLPSDRFFAERPEGSVSTLKIQRTQQEDSAVYLCASSLSRGTSVNSPLHFGNGTRLTVT.

The rearrangement links TRBV9 to TRBJ2-1; TRBD2 agrees at 9 bases. The CDR3 totals 16 residues. Per germline, CDR1 SGDLS and CDR2 YYNGEE. V lost 4 bases and J lost 8; bases outside the gene matches: 13. The CDR3 loop is CASSTRSAGGLDEQFF. The CDR3 region has the DNA TGTGCCAGCAGCACCCGATCAGCGGGAGGATTGGATGAGCAGTTCTTC.